The rows below give T cell receptor beta chains drawn from one sample of a study of CD8 T cells in Susac syndrome. Each CDR3 protein is one row after TCRdb ran MiXCR on the immunoSEQ multiplex PCR reads. Seen here are 100,000 to 150,000 distinct CDR3 sequences, about 96% observed once, and the top ten hold more than 0.09%. The sample comprised CD4+ T cells from PBMCs. The receptors originated from a human donor in good health. CDR3s include the opening cysteine and the closing phenylalanine or tryptophan. The order of the fields is clone size, D gene, V gene, J gene, CDR3 protein, CDR3 DNA. The D gene is left open where the match is weak. Size is omitted from some rows. Given values are once, few, many or a class for expanded clones.

size: .; D: TRBD1; V: TRBV28; J: TRBJ2-7; CDR3: CASSLRGQTYEQYF; DNA: TGTGCCAGCAGTCTAAGGGGACAGACCTACGAGCAGTACTTC
size: .; D: .; V: TRBV2; J: TRBJ2-1; CDR3: CASSEAQRPNEQFF; DNA: TGTGCCAGCAGTGAAGCGCAGAGGCCCAATGAGCAGTTCTTC
size: once; D: TRBD2; V: TRBV5-6; J: TRBJ2-5; CDR3: CASSPISSGIQETQYF; DNA: TGTGCCAGCAGCCCAATCTCTAGCGGGATCCAAGAGACCCAGTACTTC
size: .; D: .; V: TRBV29-1; J: TRBJ1-1; CDR3: CSSLRGAGTEAFF; DNA: TGCAGTTCTCTAAGGGGGGCTGGCACTGAAGCTTTCTTT
size: .; D: .; V: TRBV3-1; J: TRBJ1-2; CDR3: CASSQDRRQSFNYGYTF; DNA: TGTGCCAGCAGCCAAGATCGGCGACAGAGTTTTAACTATGGCTACACCTTC
size: once; D: .; V: TRBV27; J: TRBJ2-7; CDR3: CASSFRDHRSYEQYF; DNA: TGTGCCAGCAGTTTCCGGGACCACCGTTCCTACGAGCAGTACTTC
size: .; D: TRBD1; V: TRBV12-3/TRBV12-4; J: TRBJ2-5; CDR3: CASSQQGWGQTQYF; DNA: TGTGCCAGCAGTCAACAGGGGTGGGGACAGACCCAGTACTTC
size: .; D: .; V: TRBV10-3; J: TRBJ2-3; CDR3: CAISENGGGISSDTQYF; DNA: TGTGCCATCAGTGAAAACGGCGGCGGGATTAGCTCAGATACGCAGTATTTT
size: .; D: TRBD2; V: TRBV3-1; J: TRBJ2-3; CDR3: CASSQGTSGQYF; DNA: TGTGCCAGCAGCCAAGGCACTAGCGGACAGTATTTT
size: few; D: .; V: TRBV12-3/TRBV12-4; J: TRBJ2-7; CDR3: CASSLLSYEQYF; DNA: TGTGCCAGCAGTTTATTGTCTTACGAGCAGTACTTC
size: once; D: .; V: TRBV3-1; J: TRBJ1-1; CDR3: CASSRRTVGAPEAFF; DNA: TGTGCCAGCAGCCGGCGAACAGTAGGTGCCCCTGAAGCTTTCTTT
size: .; D: TRBD2; V: TRBV20-1; J: TRBJ2-5; CDR3: CSARRLAGVSETQYF; DNA: TGCAGTGCTAGGAGATTAGCGGGAGTATCAGAGACCCAGTACTTC
size: .; D: TRBD1; V: TRBV5-1; J: TRBJ2-2; CDR3: CASSTDRGKAGELFF; DNA: TGCGCCAGCAGCACAGACAGGGGAAAGGCCGGGGAGCTGTTTTTT
size: .; D: .; V: TRBV7-2; J: TRBJ2-1; CDR3: CASSSYSSYNEQFF; DNA: TGTGCCAGCAGCTCCTATTCCTCCTACAATGAGCAGTTCTTC
size: .; D: .; V: TRBV4-2; J: TRBJ2-7; CDR3: CASSQGRGTYEQYF; DNA: TGTGCCAGCAGCCAAGGCCGCGGGACCTACGAGCAGTACTTC
size: .; D: .; V: TRBV29-1; J: TRBJ2-3; CDR3: CSVTPDVVTDTQYF; DNA: TGCAGCGTTACCCCAGATGTGGTCACAGATACGCAGTATTTT
size: once; D: .; V: TRBV7-9; J: TRBJ2-3; CDR3: CASSLRGSDTQYF; DNA: TGTGCCAGCAGCTTAAGAGGGTCAGATACGCAGTATTTT
size: .; D: .; V: TRBV7-2; J: TRBJ1-3; CDR3: CASSRDSSSGNTIYF; DNA: TGTGCCAGCAGCAGAGACAGCTCCTCTGGAAACACCATATATTTT
size: .; D: .; V: TRBV3-1; J: TRBJ2-7; CDR3: CASSTGRSYEQYF; DNA: TGTGCCAGCAGCACAGGGCGATCCTACGAGCAGTACTTC
size: .; D: .; V: TRBV3-1; J: TRBJ2-1; CDR3: CASSHSPNEQFF; DNA: TGTGCCAGCAGCCATAGTCCCAATGAGCAGTTCTTC
size: .; D: .; V: TRBV6-5; J: TRBJ2-1; CDR3: CASSSALDNYNEQFF; DNA: TGTGCCAGCAGTTCGGCCTTAGACAATTACAATGAGCAGTTCTTC
size: once; D: TRBD1; V: TRBV12-3/TRBV12-4; J: TRBJ1-5; CDR3: CASRDRGPQPQHF; DNA: TGTGCCAGCAGAGACAGGGGGCCTCAGCCCCAGCATTTT
size: .; D: .; V: TRBV3-1; J: TRBJ2-7; CDR3: CASSQGPTARPNEQYF; DNA: TGTGCCAGCAGCCAAGGCCCGACAGCTCGTCCCAACGAGCAGTACTTC
size: .; D: .; V: TRBV20-1; J: TRBJ2-4; CDR3: CSARSGRGGGDIQYF; DNA: TGCAGTGCTAGATCCGGGAGAGGGGGAGGGGACATTCAGTACTTC
size: .; D: .; V: TRBV29-1; J: TRBJ2-5; CDR3: CSVVKAREQETQYF; DNA: TGCAGCGTTGTTAAAGCGAGAGAGCAAGAGACCCAGTACTTC
size: .; D: TRBD1; V: TRBV28; J: TRBJ1-4; CDR3: CASSPPSGQGGEKLFF; DNA: TGTGCCAGCAGTCCCCCCTCCGGACAGGGAGGAGAAAAACTGTTTTTT
size: .; D: TRBD2; V: TRBV7-2; J: TRBJ2-3; CDR3: CASSLPGGPDTQYF; DNA: TGTGCCAGCAGCTTGCCGGGAGGGCCGGATACGCAGTATTTT
size: .; D: .; V: TRBV29-1; J: TRBJ2-7; CDR3: CSARDSLYEQYF; DNA: TGCAGCGCCCGGGACTCGCTCTACGAGCAGTACTTC
size: once; D: TRBD1; V: TRBV5-1; J: TRBJ1-2; CDR3: CASTPDRIGGYTF; DNA: TGCGCCAGCACCCCGGACAGGATCGGGGGCTACACCTTC
size: .; D: .; V: TRBV18; J: TRBJ2-1; CDR3: CASSTYGGNEQFF; DNA: TGTGCCAGCTCAACATATGGCGGGAATGAGCAGTTCTTC
size: .; D: .; V: TRBV5-1; J: TRBJ2-7; CDR3: CASSTGRVARSYEQYF; DNA: TGCGCCAGCAGCACGGGCAGGGTTGCAAGATCCTACGAGCAGTACTTC
size: .; D: .; V: TRBV15; J: TRBJ2-7; CDR3: CATSTQGYGDEQYF; DNA: TGTGCCACCAGCACCCAGGGATACGGAGACGAGCAGTACTTC
size: .; D: TRBD2; V: TRBV9; J: TRBJ2-7; CDR3: CASSLRTSGRIEQYF; DNA: TGTGCCAGCAGCCTTCGGACTAGCGGGAGAATCGAGCAGTACTTC
size: .; D: .; V: TRBV27; J: TRBJ2-6; CDR3: CATGSSGANVLTF; DNA: TGTGCCACCGGGTCCTCTGGGGCCAACGTCCTGACTTTC
size: .; D: .; V: TRBV2; J: TRBJ2-7; CDR3: CASTRNGYEQYF; DNA: TGTGCCAGCACTCGAAACGGATACGAGCAGTACTTC
size: .; D: TRBD2; V: TRBV2; J: TRBJ2-1; CDR3: CASSLYLAGTSNEQFF; DNA: TGTGCCAGCAGTCTATACCTAGCGGGAACCTCCAATGAGCAGTTCTTC
size: .; D: TRBD2; V: TRBV28; J: TRBJ2-1; CDR3: CASSSGGSRNEQFF; DNA: TGTGCCAGCAGTTCCGGCGGGAGTCGCAATGAGCAGTTCTTC
size: few; D: TRBD2; V: TRBV29-1; J: TRBJ2-7; CDR3: CSVRLAGGSYEQYF; DNA: TGCAGCGTGAGACTAGCGGGAGGCTCCTACGAGCAGTACTTC
size: .; D: .; V: TRBV29-1; J: TRBJ2-7; CDR3: CSVGRETYEQYF; DNA: TGCAGCGTTGGTAGGGAAACCTACGAGCAGTACTTC
size: .; D: .; V: TRBV19; J: TRBJ2-7; CDR3: CASSIQGIPTQYF; DNA: TGTGCCAGTAGTATACAGGGAATCCCTACGCAGTACTTC
size: .; D: .; V: TRBV29-1; J: TRBJ2-2; CDR3: CSVDAGIYGELFF; DNA: TGCAGCGTTGATGCAGGGATATACGGGGAGCTGTTTTTT
size: .; D: .; V: TRBV6-5; J: TRBJ2-6; CDR3: CASRPGDAGANVLTF; DNA: TGTGCCAGCAGACCCGGAGACGCTGGGGCCAACGTCCTGACTTTC
size: .; D: TRBD1; V: TRBV5-6; J: TRBJ1-5; CDR3: CASSLPRDRAGQPQHF; DNA: TGTGCCAGCAGTCTGCCTCGGGACAGGGCTGGTCAGCCCCAGCATTTT
size: .; D: .; V: TRBV20-1; J: TRBJ2-3; CDR3: CSASEPFLTHTDTQYF; DNA: TGCAGTGCTAGTGAGCCCTTCCTGACCCACACAGATACGCAGTATTTT
size: .; D: .; V: TRBV7-2; J: TRBJ2-1; CDR3: CASSPTLLAGRYNEQFF; DNA: TGTGCCAGCAGCCCGACTTTGTTGGCGGGGCGCTACAATGAGCAGTTCTTC
size: .; D: .; V: TRBV15; J: TRBJ1-1; CDR3: CATSRRTSNTEAFF; DNA: TGTGCCACCAGCAGGCGGACATCGAACACTGAAGCTTTCTTT
size: .; D: .; V: TRBV29-1; J: TRBJ2-5; CDR3: CSVERGLETQYF; DNA: TGCAGCGTTGAGCGGGGGCTCGAGACCCAGTACTTC
size: .; D: TRBD1; V: TRBV6-1; J: TRBJ2-7; CDR3: CASSPQGRGLYDEQYF; DNA: TGTGCCAGCAGCCCCCAAGGCAGGGGGCTTTACGACGAGCAGTACTTC
size: .; D: TRBD1; V: TRBV14; J: TRBJ1-3; CDR3: CASSPFYRGLAGNTIYF; DNA: TGTGCCAGCAGCCCCTTTTACAGGGGGCTGGCTGGAAACACCATATATTTT
size: .; D: .; V: TRBV29-1; J: TRBJ2-3; CDR3: CSVERTDTQYF; DNA: TGCAGCGTTGAACGCACAGATACGCAGTATTTT
size: once; D: .; V: TRBV19; J: TRBJ2-6; CDR3: CASSKSARFSGANVLTF; DNA: TGTGCCAGTAGTAAGAGTGCGAGGTTCTCTGGGGCCAACGTCCTGACTTTC
size: .; D: TRBD1; V: TRBV18; J: TRBJ1-1; CDR3: CASSPGQALNTEAFF; DNA: TGTGCCAGCTCACCTGGACAGGCCTTGAACACTGAAGCTTTCTTT
size: .; D: TRBD2; V: TRBV12-3/TRBV12-4; J: TRBJ2-7; CDR3: CASSSLEAAGAYEQYF; DNA: TGTGCCAGCAGTTCCCTCGAAGCGGCGGGAGCCTACGAGCAGTACTTC
size: .; D: TRBD2; V: TRBV20-1; J: TRBJ2-3; CDR3: CSAPFTVAGGPTDTQYF; DNA: TGCAGTGCTCCCTTTACCGTTGCGGGAGGCCCCACAGATACGCAGTATTTT